The TCR beta chain under discussion was sequenced for a study of breast tumors, draining lymph nodes, adjacent tissues. Study outcomes and limitations: Luminal-like breast cancer showed significantly higher tumor–nontumor repertoire similarity than basal-like. Most tumor T cells seemingly derive from lymph node, then expand in tumor.

This clonotype was recorded many times. Its specificity is not known. A much larger clone is a single base away; this may be a read error. TCRdb reanalysed the multiplex PCR reads using MiXCR and keeps one entry per CDR3 protein. This sample carries about 20,000 distinct CDR3 sequences, approximately 42% of them seen once, and the ten largest clones take about a fifth. CDR3 length equals 15 residues. CDR1 and CDR2 (germline): MGHDK, SYGVNS. The rearrangement links TRBV25-1 to TRBJ2-1, with a weak D call TRBD2 (5 bases). The receptor comes from a female donor with breast cancer. Some clones in this sample may be carry-over from other donors' samples. The specimen sequenced was breast tumor tissue. The CDR3 loop reads CASSEGELRANEQSF. For the CDR3, the DNA is TGTGCCAGCAGTGAAGGGGAGCTTCGGGCCAATGAGCAGTCCTTC.